Reported below is one TCR beta chain. This sample stems from a study of shared T cell receptors in the human thymus. Deletions cut 2 bases from V and 3 bases from J, with 11 bases between. CDR1 is MNHEY and CDR2 is SVGAGI in the germline V gene. This CDR3 has 15 amino acids. The repertoire was sequenced with immunoSEQ multiplex PCR; TCRdb's copy has only in-frame clones and lacks some. Among 700,000 or so clones listed, approximately 83% were seen once. In addition, the sample was reused for a study of human thymus T cells.

The chain carries TRBV6-5 and TRBJ1-5; D perhaps matches TRBD1 (5 bases). Input material: thymocytes. The sequence came from a girl in the first two years of life with a congenital heart defect. CDR3 in amino acids: CASSYEKGYNQPQHF. CDR3 nucleotides: TGTGCCAGCAGTTACGAAAAGGGGTACAATCAGCCCCAGCATTTT.